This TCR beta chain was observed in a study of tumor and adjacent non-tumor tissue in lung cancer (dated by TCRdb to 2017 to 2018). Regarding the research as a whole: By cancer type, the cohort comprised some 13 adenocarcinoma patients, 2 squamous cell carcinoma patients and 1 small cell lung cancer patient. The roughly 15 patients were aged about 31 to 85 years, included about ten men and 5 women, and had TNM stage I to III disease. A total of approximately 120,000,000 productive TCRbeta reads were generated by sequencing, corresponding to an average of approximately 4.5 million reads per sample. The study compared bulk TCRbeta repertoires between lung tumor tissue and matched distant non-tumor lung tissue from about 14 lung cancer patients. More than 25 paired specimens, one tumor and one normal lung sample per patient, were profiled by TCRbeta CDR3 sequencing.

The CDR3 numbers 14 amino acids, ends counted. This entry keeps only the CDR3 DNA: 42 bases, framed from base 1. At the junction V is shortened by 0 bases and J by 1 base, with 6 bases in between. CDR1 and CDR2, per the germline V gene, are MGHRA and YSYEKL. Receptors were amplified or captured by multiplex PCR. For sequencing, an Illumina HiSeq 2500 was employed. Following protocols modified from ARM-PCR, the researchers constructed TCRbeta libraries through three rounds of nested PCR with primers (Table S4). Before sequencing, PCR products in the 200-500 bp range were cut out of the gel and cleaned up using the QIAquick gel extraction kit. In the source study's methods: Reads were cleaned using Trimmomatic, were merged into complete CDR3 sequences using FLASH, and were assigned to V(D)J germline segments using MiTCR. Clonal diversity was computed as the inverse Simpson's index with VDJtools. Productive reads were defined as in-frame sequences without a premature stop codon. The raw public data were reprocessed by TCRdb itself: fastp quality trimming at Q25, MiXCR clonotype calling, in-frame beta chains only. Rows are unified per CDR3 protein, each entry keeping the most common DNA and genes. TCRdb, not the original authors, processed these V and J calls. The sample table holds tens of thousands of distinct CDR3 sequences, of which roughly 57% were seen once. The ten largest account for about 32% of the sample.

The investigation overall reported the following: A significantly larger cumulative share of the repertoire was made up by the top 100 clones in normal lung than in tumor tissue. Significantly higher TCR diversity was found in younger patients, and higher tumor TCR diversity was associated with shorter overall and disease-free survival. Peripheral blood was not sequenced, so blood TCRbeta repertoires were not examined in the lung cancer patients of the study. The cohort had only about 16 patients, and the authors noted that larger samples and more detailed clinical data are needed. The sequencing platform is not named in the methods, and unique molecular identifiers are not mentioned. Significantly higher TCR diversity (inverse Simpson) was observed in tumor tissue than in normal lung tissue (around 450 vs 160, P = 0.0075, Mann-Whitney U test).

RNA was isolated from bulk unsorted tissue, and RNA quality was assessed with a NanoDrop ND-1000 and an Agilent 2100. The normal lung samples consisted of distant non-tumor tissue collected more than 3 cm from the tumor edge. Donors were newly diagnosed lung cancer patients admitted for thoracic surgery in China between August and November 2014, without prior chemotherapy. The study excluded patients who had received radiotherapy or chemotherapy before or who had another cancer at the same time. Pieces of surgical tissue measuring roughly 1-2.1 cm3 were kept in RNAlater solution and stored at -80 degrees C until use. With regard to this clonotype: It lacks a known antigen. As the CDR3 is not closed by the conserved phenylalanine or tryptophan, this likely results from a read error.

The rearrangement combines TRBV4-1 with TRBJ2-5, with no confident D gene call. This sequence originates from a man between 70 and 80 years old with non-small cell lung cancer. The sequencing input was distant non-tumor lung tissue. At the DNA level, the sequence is TGCGCCAGCAGCCAAGAGACCAGCCAAGAGACCCAGTACCTC. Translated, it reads CASSQETSQETQYL.